One and the same sample provided the 21 T cell receptor beta chains below, sequenced in a study of T-cell memory formation after mild COVID-19. TCRdb passed the 5' RACE reads through MiXCR, listing each CDR3 protein once. The sample includes hundreds of thousands of distinct CDR3 sequences, approximately 15% seen only once; the top ten take roughly 21%. Sequencing was done on a sample of PBMCs or a T cell subset sorted from them (not recorded which). These receptors were taken from a man between 18 and 29 years old who had mild COVID-19 (a few samples of this study predate the infection). Cell type and time point are not known.

This clonotype was counted ten times or more. This sequence joins TRBV7-2 and TRBJ2-3; D call uncertain. This CDR3 is 13 amino acids long. Trimming took 5 bases from V and 6 from J, leaving 12 bases between them. Germline V gene sequence: CDR1 SGHTA, CDR2 FQGNSA. The CDR3 region is CASSPGTGDTQYF. CDR3 DNA sequence: TGTGCCAGCAGCCCCGGAACCGGGGATACGCAGTATTTT.

This clonotype was seen a handful of times. V usage is TRBV7-9 and J usage is TRBJ2-1; TRBD1 matches at 7 bases. Germline V gene sequence: CDR1 SEHNR, CDR2 FQNEAQ (reference sequence). V shed 4 bases and J 7 bases; nucleotides not matched to a gene: 16. The CDR3 has 17 amino acids. The CDR3 region is CASSSPQGVRDMNEQFF. Written as DNA, the CDR3 is TGTGCCAGCAGCTCCCCCCAGGGGGTTAGGGACATGAATGAGCAGTTCTTC.

V usage is TRBV12-3 or TRBV12-4 and J usage is TRBJ1-2, with D unclear. The length of the CDR3 is 15 residues. V lost 7 bases to trimming and J lost 1 base, with 16 bases between them. The CDR3 nucleotides are TGTGCCAGCACTACAGTGGCGTCTCATAACTATGGCTACACCTTC. Encoded protein: CASTTVASHNYGYTF.

This clonotype was seen more than once but under ten times. The chain carries TRBV20-1 and TRBJ2-5; the D gene is possibly TRBD2 (5 bases). The germline V gene has CDR1 DFQATT and CDR2 SNEGSKA (reference sequence). The V and J ends lost 6 bases and 4 bases respectively, with 15 bases between them. The CDR3 is 13 residues long. CDR3 nucleotides: TGCAGTGCAAGGACGGACTGGGGAGAGACCCAGTACTTC. Amino acid sequence: CSARTDWGETQYF.

The chain couples TRBV7-3 to TRBJ2-5; TRBD1 is a possible D gene (5 bases). The CDR3 is 15 amino acids. The V and J ends lost 1 base and 2 bases respectively, with 11 bases between them. Germline V CDR1 and CDR2: SGHTA, FQGTGA. The CDR3 sequence: CASSLMARGQETQYF. The CDR3, as DNA: TGTGCCAGCAGCTTAATGGCTAGGGGACAAGAGACCCAGTACTTC.

This clonotype has just a few counts. The rearrangement links TRBV5-1 to TRBJ2-5; tentative D call: TRBD2 (5 bases). CDR3 length equals 15 residues. The ends were cut back, 3 bases at V and 5 bases at J, with 17 bases in the middle. Germline V gene sequence: CDR1 SGHRS, CDR2 YFSETQ. The CDR3 loop is CASSSEPLRRETQYF. CDR3 DNA: TGCGCCAGCAGCTCGGAACCACTCCGGAGGGAGACCCAGTACTTC.

The chain combines TRBV3-1 with TRBJ2-5; unclear D gene. The CDR3 runs 13 residues. V lost 0 bases and J lost 2, with 4 bases in between. Germline V gene sequence: CDR1 LGHDT, CDR2 YNNKEL (reference sequence). The CDR3 coding sequence is TGTGCCAGCAGCCAAGAAGGACAAGAGACCCAGTACTTC. Amino acid sequence: CASSQEGQETQYF.

This clonotype appeared many times. The genes are TRBV9 and TRBJ1-6, with 8 bases aligning to TRBD1. This CDR3 is 16 amino acids long. Germline CDR1 and CDR2: SGDLS and YYNGEE. V was pared by 3 bases and J by 7 bases, with 9 bases of the junction left unmatched. The CDR3 region has the DNA TGTGCCAGCAGCGAAAATCCCACAGGGGGAAATTCACCCCTCCACTTT. Translated: CASSENPTGGNSPLHF. Drawing the rest from reference TRBV9 and TRBJ1-6, the complete variable domain is DSGVTQTPKHLITATGQRVTLRCSPRSGDLSVYWYQQSLDQGLQFLIQYYNGEERAKGNILERFSAQQFPDLHSELNLSSLELGDSALYFCASSENPTGGNSPLHFGNGTRLTVT.

This clonotype was seen a few times. V is TRBV5-5 and J is TRBJ1-5, with 12 bases lining up with TRBD1. Looked up from germline, CDR1 is SGHKS and CDR2 is YYEKEE (reference sequence). Trimming removed 1 base from V and 6 bases from J; junction bases left unmatched: 14. This CDR3 comprises 19 residues. CDR3: CASSLSRDRGLDFFQPQHF. The CDR3 nucleotides are TGTGCCAGCAGCTTGTCTCGGGACAGGGGGCTTGATTTTTTTCAGCCCCAGCATTTT.

This clonotype came up a few times. The chain recombines TRBV20-1 with TRBJ1-2, with 10 bases matching TRBD1. Looked up from germline, CDR1 is DFQATT and CDR2 is SNEGSKA (reference sequence). The CDR3 covers 15 residues. The V gene end was trimmed by 5 bases and the J gene end by 4 bases; junction bases not matched to a gene: 10. CDR3 sequence reads: CSASEGQGGSYGYTF. The CDR3 DNA is TGCAGTGCTTCGGAAGGACAGGGGGGGTCCTATGGCTACACCTTC.

This clonotype has at least ten counts. V gene TRBV7-2 combines with J gene TRBJ2-5; 13 bases are shared with TRBD2. J gave up 2 bases and V 7 bases, and 4 bases lay outside the gene matches. This CDR3 spans 15 amino acids. CDR1 and CDR2 from the germline V gene are SGHTA and FQGNSA. CDR3 loop: CASTLAGGPQETQYF. The CDR3 bases are TGTGCCAGCACACTAGCGGGGGGGCCGCAAGAGACCCAGTACTTC.

This rearrangement joins TRBV7-9 to TRBJ1-3, with D possibly matching TRBD1 (5 bases). Trimming left V 7 bases short and J 2 bases short, with 15 bases between. The germline gives CDR1 SEHNR, CDR2 FQNEAQ (reference sequence). The CDR3 loop spans 15 amino acids. DNA for the CDR3: TGTGCCAGCATTCCGGAGGGGATCCCTGGAAACACCATATATTTT. The encoded protein is CASIPEGIPGNTIYF.

This clonotype has at least ten counts. The V and J genes are TRBV27 and TRBJ2-7; D might be TRBD1 or TRBD2, each matching 6 bases. The CDR3 runs to 17 residues. The ends were cut back, 4 bases at V and 9 bases at J, with 28 bases in the middle. Germline CDR1 MNHEY, CDR2 SMNVEV (reference sequence). Here the CDR3 DNA reads TGTGCCAGCAGTTCTTTGGTGGGGGGCTACCATACCACCCGGCAGTACTTC. This codes for CASSSLVGGYHTTRQYF.

The chain uses TRBV29-1 and TRBJ2-3; 7 nucleotides match TRBD1. Looked up from germline, CDR1 is SQVTM and CDR2 is ANQGSEA. V trimming: 7 bases; J trimming: 1 base; junction bases outside the gene matches: 2. CDR3 size: 12 residues. This CDR3 reads CSGDRCTDTQYF. Here the CDR3 DNA reads TGCAGCGGGGACAGATGCACAGATACGCAGTATTTT.

This clonotype was picked up a small number of times. This chain connects TRBV30 to TRBJ1-2; D gene uncertain. Looked up from germline, CDR1 is GTSNPN and CDR2 is SVGIG (reference sequence). This CDR3 spans 11 amino acids. Between the trimmed V and J ends, which lost 3 bases and 3 bases, there was a span of 5 bases. The CDR3, as DNA: TGTGCCTGGAGGAGATACTATGGCTACACCTTC. This encodes CAWRRYYGYTF.

V and J are TRBV4-2 and TRBJ1-2, with D possibly being TRBD1 (5 bases). The V gene lost 1 base and the J gene lost 5 bases, with 14 bases spanning the gap. CDR1 LGHNA and CDR2 YNFKEQ come from the germline V gene. This CDR3 has 15 amino acids. CDR3 region: CASSQGRQGRYGYTF. CDR3 DNA: TGTGCCAGCAGCCAAGGGCGGCAGGGTCGATATGGCTACACCTTC.

This clonotype was seen more than once but under ten times. This chain joins TRBV5-1 and TRBJ1-1; tentatively, D is TRBD1 (6 bases). Germline-derived CDR1 and CDR2 are SGHRS and YFSETQ. This CDR3 is built from 12 residues. V lost 7 bases to trimming and J lost 1 base, with 8 bases between them. This CDR3 is CASGTQNTEAFF. CDR3 coding DNA: TGCGCCAGCGGGACACAGAACACTGAAGCTTTCTTT.

This chain connects TRBV15 to TRBJ2-3; 8 positions agree with TRBD1. J was trimmed by 4 bases and V by 5 bases; bases with no gene match: 14. Germline CDR1 reads LNHNV; CDR2 reads YYDKDF (reference sequence). This CDR3 has 17 residues. The CDR3 reads CATSGGLRQGASDTQYF. CDR3 DNA: TGTGCCACCAGCGGCGGTCTTCGGCAGGGGGCATCAGATACGCAGTATTTT.

The V gene is TRBV11-2, the J gene TRBJ1-1; D ambiguous. Germline-derived CDR1 and CDR2 are SGHAT and FQNNGV. This CDR3 comprises 13 residues. The germline V and J ends were trimmed by 1 base and 5 bases, with 8 bases remaining between them. The CDR3 bases are TGTGCCAGCAGCTTAGTAGCCGGGACTGAAGCTTTCTTT. This translates into CASSLVAGTEAFF.

V is TRBV4-1 and J is TRBJ1-4; D possibly corresponds to TRBD1 (6 bases). V was pared by 5 bases and J by 8 bases, with 15 bases between. Germline CDR1 MGHRA, CDR2 YSYEKL. The CDR3 runs 14 residues. The CDR3: CASSKVQGAEKLFF. The CDR3 bases are TGCGCCAGCAGCAAAGTACAGGGAGCCGAAAAACTGTTTTTT.

This clonotype was counted only a few times. The V call is TRBV10-3, the J call TRBJ2-5; D uncertain. Trimming took off 3 bases at V and 5 bases at J, with 10 bases between the two ends. Per germline, CDR1 ENHRY and CDR2 SYGVKD. The CDR3 has 13 amino acids. The CDR3 protein is CAISDMTRETQYF. The CDR3 bases are TGTGCCATCAGTGATATGACTCGGGAGACCCAGTACTTC.